This T cell receptor (beta chain) appears in the sequencing data of a study of a mutant IDH1 vaccine in newly diagnosed glioma. For the study at large: Radiotherapy alone preceded vaccination by 4-6 weeks; alternatively, vaccination started with temozolomide cycles. Earlier care involved radiotherapy, temozolomide, or both, and the majority received both.

The CDR3 loop spans 16 amino acids. The V gene lost 5 bases and the J gene lost 3 bases, with 17 bases spanning the gap. Germline V gene data show CDR1 as MNHEY and CDR2 as SMNVEV (reference sequence). Study-level results: Over 85% of patients showed vaccine-induced immune responses across multiple MHC alleles.

Some clones are missing from TCRdb's copy, which holds only in-frame ones; the method was immunoSEQ multiplex PCR. The sample has under 35,000 clones, around 89% seen once. Time point reported: week 11, during vaccination. It was 300 ug of mutant IDH1 20-mer peptide that made up each vaccine dose, given with topical imiquimod. New WHO grade 3 or 4 IDH1-mutant, ATRX-lost astrocytomas were present in all donors. As concerns this clone: Its antigen is currently unknown.

This chain uses TRBV27 with TRBJ1-5; TRBD1 is a possible D gene (5 bases). This specimen consisted of PBMCs, obtained from a glioma patient whose treatment included an IDH1 peptide vaccine. The TCR comes from a man aged 18 to 30 with glioma. In nucleotides, the CDR3 is TGTGCCAGCAGTCCCTCGGCGGGGGAGGTCAATCAGCCCCAGCATTTT. It specifies CASSPSAGEVNQPQHF.